This T cell receptor (beta chain) was observed in a study of blood T cell repertoires in COVID-19 (dated by TCRdb to between 2020 and 2021). Broadly, across the study: The collaborator samples originated in the United States, Italy and Spain and spanned the acute and convalescent phases of COVID-19. The prospective study material was composed of cDNA or gDNA derived from T cells, B-cell-depleted T cells, or PBMCs. The dataset comprised deeply sampled blood TCRbeta repertoires from subjects exposed to, actively infected with, or recovered from COVID-19. The repertoires were released in a freely available public database intended as a resource for research on the immune response to SARS-CoV-2. Samples were obtained from the ongoing ImmuneRACE study (first 160 participants) and from roughly 1,300 subjects provided by 6 global collaborators. Sample metadata almost always included a de-identified subject ID, COVID-19 status, age in years and sex. Where available, HLA class I and class II types were obtained from metadata supplied by the sample provider rather than from assay-based typing.

Participants in the prospective study were enrolled through a virtual design, were aged 18 to 89 years, and lived in some 24 United States geographic areas. In the prospective study, participants were assigned to cohorts based on the clinical history participants reported in a screening survey and a study questionnaire. For ImmuneRACE Cohort 3, a participant was defined as recovered based on two consecutive negative NP/OP PCR tests, clearance by a healthcare professional, or resolution of symptoms. In the prospective study, mobile phlebotomists collected whole blood, serum and a nasopharyngeal or oropharyngeal swab from each participant. Over a roughly two-month period, participants in the prospective study had the option of providing additional blood draws and questionnaires. Before DNA extraction, prospective study blood samples were shipped either frozen or at room temperature. Overall results and qualifications from the work: The quantity of clinical and demographic metadata differed by source and by participant and was supplied without curation.

TCRbeta CDR3 regions were amplified from genomic DNA by means of the immunoSEQ Assay, a bias-controlled multiplex PCR. Under the source paper's analysis protocol: The number of nucleated cells in each sample was estimated from the amplification of reference gene primers within the assay. To quantify the absolute abundance of each unique TCRbeta CDR3 rearrangement, sequence reads were collapsed and filtered. For each sample, productive Simpson clonality was calculated as the square root of Simpson's diversity index across productive rearrangements. Held by TCRdb, this immuneACCESS table contains in-frame sequences only and omits some clones. Under half of the omission traces to an unresolved V gene where checked; the cause of the rest is unknown. For V, J and clone size, that table is used; D and trimming come from the DNA. The sample table holds 320,000 or so clones, of which over 70% were seen once. Around 5% of the sample belongs to the ten largest clones.

Points on this clone: There is no known antigen for this receptor. The record has no base qualities; no much larger clone is one base away.

Trimming removed 4 bases from V and 2 bases from J; the gene matches leave 8 bases unexplained. The CDR3, from cysteine to phenylalanine, totals 15 residues. The DNA shown is the 45-base CDR3, in frame from base 1. Looking up the germline V gene yields CDR1 SGHDN and CDR2 FVKESK. This sequence uses TRBV14 and TRBJ2-7; TRBD1 matches 7 bases in the middle. The TCR was taken from a man younger than 45 who had recovered from COVID-19. The sample taken for sequencing was PBMCs or T cells enriched from blood (not recorded which). The CDR3 reads as follows: CASSPQDRAPYEQYF. The nucleotide sequence reads as follows: TGTGCCAGCAGCCCACAAGACAGGGCCCCCTACGAGCAGTACTTC.